The 11 T cell receptor beta chains in this list originate from one sample, sequenced in a study of shared clonotypes between healthy human individuals. Sequenced by immunoSEQ multiplex PCR; TCRdb stores in-frame clones only, minus some. Of nearly 2 million clones listed, about 94% were seen once; the top ten hold more than 0.9%. CD45RO negativity and positive selection for CCR7 defined naive CD8 cells, a population that excluded terminally differentiated effector memory CD45RA+ cells. The sample taken for sequencing was naive CD8+ T cells sorted from blood. Receptors were obtained from a man younger than 35 in good health.

The rearrangement joins TRBV7-8 to TRBJ2-5; D gene ambiguous. The V gene's germline CDR1 is SGHVS and CDR2 FQNEAQ. This CDR3 is 16 amino acids long. V was trimmed by 4 bases and J by 0 bases, leaving 15 bases between them. CDR3 in amino acids: CASSSLWLEYQETQYF. In DNA form, the CDR3 reads TGTGCCAGCAGCTCCCTCTGGCTTGAGTACCAAGAGACCCAGTACTTC.

The V and J genes are TRBV6-5 and TRBJ2-7; TRBD2 matches 8 bases. Germline V gene data show CDR1 as MNHEY and CDR2 as SVGAGI. The CDR3 loop spans 16 amino acids. After removal of 0 bases from V and 1 base from J, the junction contained 5 bases not matched to a gene. The CDR3 is CASSYSAGDFSYEQYF. The CDR3 DNA follows: TGTGCCAGCAGTTACTCAGCGGGAGATTTTTCCTACGAGCAGTACTTC.

This chain connects TRBV19 to TRBJ2-5, with D possibly TRBD2 on 5 matching bases. CDR1 and CDR2 from the germline V gene are LNHDA and SQIVND (reference sequence). Trimming took off 0 bases at V and 3 bases at J, with 17 bases between the two ends. This CDR3 spans 17 amino acids. The CDR3 DNA reads TGTGCCAGTAGTATAGAGAACTCGGGATGGGGTGAAGAGACCCAGTACTTC. Translated, it gives CASSIENSGWGEETQYF.

As concerns this clone: The same CDR3 arises from other DNA sequences in this sample as well. The chain couples TRBV28 to TRBJ2-7; D perhaps matches TRBD1 (6 bases). Trimming removed 2 bases at V and 3 bases at J, with 8 bases between. There are 13 residues in the CDR3. Germline V gene lookup returns CDR1 MDHEN and CDR2 SYDVKM. CDR3 amino acids: CASSLTGIYEQYF. CDR3 nucleotides: TGTGCCAGCAGTTTAACAGGGATCTACGAGCAGTACTTC.

On this clone: This CDR3 is also generated by other DNA sequences in the sample. V is TRBV30 and J is TRBJ1-4; 10 bases line up with TRBD1. The CDR3 sequence is 14 residues long. Looked up from germline, CDR1 is GTSNPN and CDR2 is SVGIG (reference sequence). Trimming removed 1 base from V and 5 bases from J; junction bases left unmatched: 1. The CDR3 sequence: CAWSEGQGNEKLFF. CDR3 bases: TGTGCCTGGAGTGAGGGACAGGGGAATGAAAAACTGTTTTTT.

The chain combines TRBV7-9 with TRBJ2-7; perhaps TRBD2 as D (5 bases). In germline, CDR1 is SEHNR, CDR2 FQNEAQ (reference sequence). V was cut by 8 bases and J by 4 bases, with 12 bases left in between. The CDR3 sequence is 12 residues long. For the CDR3, the DNA is TGTGCCAGCCTAGCTCCTGGGTACGAGCAGTACTTC. It translates to CASLAPGYEQYF.

The chain is built from TRBV7-9 and TRBJ1-3; D gene unclear. The CDR3 length is 14 residues. Trimming took off 5 bases at V and 0 bases at J, with 8 bases between the two ends. Germline CDR1 and CDR2: SEHNR and FQNEAQ (reference sequence). CDR3 DNA: TGTGCCAGCAGCAGGTCTGACTCTGGAAACACCATATATTTT. Its protein is CASSRSDSGNTIYF.

The rearrangement uses TRBV2 and TRBJ2-7; perhaps D is TRBD1 or TRBD2 (6 bases each). Germline V lookup: CDR1 SNHLY, CDR2 FYNNEI. The CDR3 totals 15 residues. Trimming pared 1 base from V and 0 bases from J, leaving 10 bases between. CDR3 nucleotides: TGTGCCAGCAGTGAAGGGCGGGACACCTCCTACGAGCAGTACTTC. Translated, it gives CASSEGRDTSYEQYF.

The gene calls are TRBV14 and TRBJ2-7, with D tentatively TRBD2 (5 bases). The germline gives CDR1 SGHDN, CDR2 FVKESK. The CDR3 sequence is 14 residues long. V lost 1 base and J 4 bases, leaving 11 bases between the germline ends. CDR3 residues: CASSQGSGGYEQYF. DNA of the CDR3: TGTGCCAGCAGCCAAGGGAGCGGAGGTTACGAGCAGTACTTC.

J is TRBJ2-3 and V is TRBV7-6; D may be TRBD1 or TRBD2 (6 bases each). The CDR3 runs 17 residues. The germline CDR1 and CDR2 sequences are SGHVS and FNYEAQ. The V end lost 8 bases, the J end lost 2 bases, and 23 bases lay between the germline ends. The CDR3, as DNA: TGTGCCAGCGGCAGGGGAGCGGGTGATGAGCCCACAGATACGCAGTATTTT. Protein: CASGRGAGDEPTDTQYF.

The V and J genes are TRBV7-9 and TRBJ1-1; D gene unclear. Germline CDR1 and CDR2: SEHNR and FQNEAQ (reference sequence). This CDR3 spans 13 amino acids. Trimming removed 7 bases from V and 4 bases from J, with 13 bases in between. The CDR3 sequence is CASNHRVGTEAFF. The DNA of the CDR3 is TGTGCCAGCAACCATAGAGTTGGCACTGAAGCTTTCTTT.